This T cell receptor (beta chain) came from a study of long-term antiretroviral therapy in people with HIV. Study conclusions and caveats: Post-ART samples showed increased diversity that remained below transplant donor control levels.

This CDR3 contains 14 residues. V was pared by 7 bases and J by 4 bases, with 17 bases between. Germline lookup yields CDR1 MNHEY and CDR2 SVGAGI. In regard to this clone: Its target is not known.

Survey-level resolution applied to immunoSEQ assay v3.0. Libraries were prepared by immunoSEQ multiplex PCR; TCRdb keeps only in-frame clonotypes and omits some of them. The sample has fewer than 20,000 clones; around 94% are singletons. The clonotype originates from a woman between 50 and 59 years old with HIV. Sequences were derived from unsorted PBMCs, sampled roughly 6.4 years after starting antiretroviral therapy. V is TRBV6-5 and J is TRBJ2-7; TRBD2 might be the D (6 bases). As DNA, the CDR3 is TGTGCCAGCAAGATGGAGGCAGGGACTTACGAGCAGTACTTC. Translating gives CASKMEAGTYEQYF.